These 16 T cell receptor beta chains were all obtained from the same sample, sequenced in a study of blood T cell repertoires in COVID-19. Generated by immunoSEQ multiplex PCR, the TCRdb table keeps only in-frame clones and is missing some. This table has roughly 27,000 clones, 90% appearing once. The sample consisted of peripheral blood. These TCRs come from a woman aged 55-69 years with active COVID-19.

The chain joins TRBV11-2 to TRBJ1-1, with a tentative D call TRBD1 (6 bases). The germline gives CDR1 SGHAT, CDR2 FQNNGV. V was pared by 5 bases and J by 7 bases, with 14 bases between. The CDR3 extends over 13 amino acids. This CDR3 is CASSPDRDIEAFF. In DNA form, the CDR3 reads TGTGCCAGCAGCCCAGACCGGGACATTGAAGCTTTCTTT.

Only one count was recorded for this clone. The chain carries TRBV24-1 and TRBJ2-1; 9 nucleotides align to TRBD1. Germline trimming cut 2 bases from V and 12 bases from J; bases unmatched to any gene: 10. This CDR3 contains 15 residues. CDR1 is KGHDR and CDR2 is SFDVKD in the germline V gene. CDR3 loop: CATSDYDRGGSGQFF. CDR3 nucleotides: TGTGCCACCAGTGATTACGACAGGGGGGGTTCAGGGCAGTTCTTC.

The chain combines TRBV15 with TRBJ1-4; 8 bases line up with TRBD1. The CDR3 extends over 15 amino acids. Per germline, CDR1 LNHNV and CDR2 YYDKDF (reference sequence). J gave up 7 bases and V 5 bases, and 9 bases lay outside the gene matches. The CDR3 DNA reads as TGTGCCACCAGCGAACGACAGGGGAGTATTGAAAAACTGTTTTTT. Translation: CATSERQGSIEKLFF.

The chain recombines TRBV6-2 or TRBV6-3 with TRBJ2-1; TRBD2 aligns across 10 bases. Germline CDR1 MNHEY, CDR2 SVGEGT. J gave up 2 bases and V 5 bases, and 15 bases lay outside the gene matches. The CDR3 is made up of 19 amino acids. The CDR3 sequence is CASSPSVRLAGETYNEQFF. The CDR3 DNA sequence: TGTGCCAGCAGTCCGAGTGTTAGACTAGCGGGCGAGACCTACAATGAGCAGTTCTTC.

The chain is built from TRBV5-4 and TRBJ2-4, with D tentatively TRBD1 (5 bases). Trimming cost V 0 bases and J 8 bases, with 9 bases left between them. The CDR3 consists of 13 residues. CDR1 and CDR2 from the germline V gene are SGHNT and YYREEE (reference sequence). CDR3 region: CASSLGGPDIQYF. In nucleotides, the CDR3 is TGTGCCAGCAGCTTGGGGGGCCCGGACATTCAGTACTTC.

V and J are TRBV28 and TRBJ1-2, with 10 bases aligning to TRBD1. Looked up from germline, CDR1 is MDHEN and CDR2 is SYDVKM. V lost 8 bases to trimming and J lost 5 bases; unmatched junction nucleotides: 11. This CDR3 has 15 residues. The CDR3 DNA reads TGTGCCAGCGATTCCCCCGGGACAGGGGTTTATGGCTACACCTTC. This codes for CASDSPGTGVYGYTF.

The chain combines TRBV19 with TRBJ2-1; D is uncertain. The germline V gene has CDR1 LNHDA and CDR2 SQIVND (reference sequence). V lost 3 bases and J 6 bases, leaving 15 bases between the germline ends. CDR3 length: 15 amino acids. CDR3 coding DNA: TGTGCCAGTAGTATTCTCGGGTCCCTTCCCAATGAGCAGTTCTTC. Protein sequence: CASSILGSLPNEQFF.

The CDR3 DNA reads TGTGCCTGGAGTGATCTAAATCACTCCTACAATGAGCAGTTCTTC. Protein product: CAWSDLNHSYNEQFF. This chain joins TRBV30 and TRBJ2-1; no reliable D call. Germline V gene lookup returns CDR1 GTSNPN and CDR2 SVGIG (reference sequence). This CDR3 is 15 amino acids long. The V end lost 1 base, the J end lost 0 bases, and 10 bases lay between the germline ends.

J is TRBJ1-5 and V is TRBV19; the match to TRBD1 covers 8 bases. Trimming took 7 bases from V and 3 from J; bases not matched to a gene: 5. This CDR3 is built from 14 residues. CDR1 LNHDA and CDR2 SQIVND come from the germline V gene (reference sequence). CDR3 nucleotides: TGTGCCAGTACCAAGGACAGGGACAATCAGCCCCAGCATTTT. This codes for CASTKDRDNQPQHF.

V usage is TRBV4-3 and J usage is TRBJ2-1, with 7 positions matching TRBD1. Trimming removed 1 base from V and 7 bases from J; junction bases left unmatched: 16. Germline V gene lookup returns CDR1 LGHNA and CDR2 YSLEER. This CDR3 contains 18 residues. Here the CDR3 reads CASSQAIWRQGITNEQFF. CDR3 nucleotides: TGCGCCAGCAGCCAAGCGATATGGAGACAGGGTATCACAAATGAGCAGTTCTTC.

This clone has a handful of counts. V and J are TRBV5-6 and TRBJ1-2; TRBD1 agrees at 9 bases. There are 14 residues in the CDR3. Trimming cost V 4 bases and J 3 bases; bases outside gene matches: 4. Per germline, CDR1 SGHDT and CDR2 YYEEEE. The chain's CDR3 is CASSVQGADYGYTF. DNA of the CDR3: TGTGCCAGCAGCGTACAGGGGGCCGACTATGGCTACACCTTC.

The chain employs TRBV2 and TRBJ1-6; 10 positions agree with TRBD1. The CDR3 extends over 19 amino acids. The J segment lost 0 bases and the V segment lost 7 bases, leaving 12 bases of the junction unmatched. Germline V lookup: CDR1 SNHLY, CDR2 FYNNEI. The DNA for the CDR3 is TGTGCCAGCATCGGGGGACAGGGGTCGTTTAGCTCCTATAATTCACCCCTCCACTTT. It is translated as CASIGGQGSFSSYNSPLHF.

This clone occurred a few times. This CDR3 is CASSILGGANYGYTF. As DNA, the CDR3 is TGTGCCAGTAGTATATTAGGGGGAGCTAACTATGGCTACACCTTC. J is TRBJ1-2 and V is TRBV19; D possibly corresponds to TRBD1 (6 bases). The V and J ends lost 2 bases and 0 bases respectively, with 10 bases between them. Germline V lookup: CDR1 LNHDA, CDR2 SQIVND (reference sequence). The CDR3 extends over 15 amino acids.

The chain recombines TRBV19 with TRBJ2-2; D possibly corresponds to TRBD2 (5 bases). V lost 3 bases and J lost 6, with 11 bases in between. This CDR3 spans 14 amino acids. Germline V gene lookup returns CDR1 LNHDA and CDR2 SQIVND (reference sequence). The CDR3 region is CASSIDRGSGELFF. The CDR3 coding sequence is TGTGCCAGTAGTATTGACCGGGGATCCGGGGAGCTGTTTTTT. The variable domain in full, with the rest retrieved from reference TRBV19 and TRBJ2-2, is DGGITQSPKYLFRKEGQNVTLSCEQNLNHDAMYWYRQDPGQGLRLIYYSQIVNDFQKGDIAEGYSVSREKKESFPLTVTSAQKNPTAFYLCASSIDRGSGELFFGEGSRLTVL.

The rearrangement joins TRBV6-6 to TRBJ1-2; 7 bases match TRBD1. Germline V gives CDR1 MNHNY, CDR2 SVGAGI (reference sequence). With 5 bases clipped from V and 1 base from J, the junction kept 19 bases outside the gene matches. The CDR3 is 19 amino acids. The CDR3 nucleotides read TGTGCCAGCAGTCCCCCCCAAAGGCCAGGGGGGCTCTATAACTATGGCTACACCTTC. It specifies CASSPPQRPGGLYNYGYTF.

The chain uses TRBV27 and TRBJ1-2, with D perhaps matching TRBD1 (6 bases). The CDR3 extends over 14 amino acids. V was shortened by 5 bases and J by 4 bases, with 14 bases between the two germline ends. Germline V gives CDR1 MNHEY, CDR2 SMNVEV (reference sequence). The CDR3 loop reads CASSPLQGLYGYTF. The DNA for the CDR3 is TGTGCCAGCAGTCCCCTACAGGGCCTCTATGGCTACACCTTC.